These 10 T cell receptor beta chains were sequenced from one sample in a study of T cell responses to AZD1222 COVID-19 vaccine. The data were produced by immunoSEQ multiplex PCR, yet TCRdb's version contains in-frame clones alone and is incomplete. Found here are 110,000 or so clones, 75% to 90% of them singletons; the top ten hold roughly 9.1%. The sample here was peripheral blood, taken on day 0 of AZD1222 vaccination. These receptors all stem from an adult in good health.

This sequence joins TRBV24-1 and TRBJ2-2; the D is unclear. V was trimmed by 3 bases and J by 1 base, leaving 11 bases between them. CDR1 KGHDR and CDR2 SFDVKD come from the germline V gene. This CDR3 has 16 amino acids. The CDR3 reads CATSDLGRRNTGELFF. The CDR3 DNA reads TGTGCCACCAGTGATCTCGGTCGGCGGAACACCGGGGAGCTGTTTTTT.

This clone was seen a few times. The rearrangement links TRBV7-2 to TRBJ1-5, with 8 bases aligning to TRBD1. J gave up 1 base and V 4 bases, and 3 bases lay outside the gene matches. This CDR3 contains 15 residues. Germline assignment: CDR1 SGHTA and CDR2 FQGNSA. In DNA form, the CDR3 reads TGTGCCAGCAGCTCTAGGACAGGGAGCAATCAGCCCCAGCATTTT. Its translation is CASSSRTGSNQPQHF.

The V call is TRBV19, the J call TRBJ2-1, with 11 positions matching TRBD2. This CDR3 comprises 20 residues. The V gene's germline CDR1 is LNHDA and CDR2 SQIVND (reference sequence). The J segment lost 3 bases and the V segment lost 5 bases, leaving 18 bases of the junction unmatched. The CDR3 coding sequence is TGTGCCAGTAGTTCCCTCGGGGGGACTAGCGGAACCCCTAGCTACAATGAGCAGTTCTTC. Translated, it gives CASSSLGGTSGTPSYNEQFF.

This clone has a handful of counts. The rearrangement links TRBV6-1 to TRBJ1-5; D is unresolved. Germline lookup yields CDR1 MNHNS and CDR2 SASEGT. This CDR3 is 11 amino acids long. V was clipped by 2 bases and J by 6 bases, with 2 bases between them. CDR3 coding DNA: TGTGCCAGCAGTGAAAGTCAGCCCCAGCATTTT. It yields the protein CASSESQPQHF.

V gene TRBV11-2 combines with J gene TRBJ1-1, with D uncertain. The CDR3 sequence is 17 residues long. V shed 2 bases and J shed 3 bases, with 19 bases lying between them. Germline CDR1 SGHAT, CDR2 FQNNGV. CDR3 protein: CASSLTPSRVRDTEAFF. The CDR3 nucleotides read TGTGCCAGCAGCTTAACTCCGTCCCGAGTACGGGACACTGAAGCTTTCTTT.

The J gene is TRBJ2-3, the V gene TRBV5-6, with D unresolved. Germline values: CDR1 SGHDT, CDR2 YYEEEE. Trimming took 4 bases from V and 2 from J, leaving 14 bases between them. The CDR3 totals 15 residues. For the CDR3, the DNA is TGTGCCAGCAGCCTAGGAGAATTTTCCACAGATACGCAGTATTTT. Amino acids: CASSLGEFSTDTQYF.

This sequence joins TRBV18 and TRBJ2-2, with 8 bases that match TRBD1. CDR1 KGHSH and CDR2 LQKENI come from the germline V gene. The CDR3 contains 16 residues. V lost 4 bases and J lost 1; bases outside the gene matches: 5. The CDR3 nucleotides are TGTGCCAGCTCACAGTCCGGGACAGGGAACACCGGGGAGCTGTTTTTT. Its translation is CASSQSGTGNTGELFF.

The V and J genes are TRBV7-2 and TRBJ2-5, with 7 bases matching TRBD1. The germline CDR1 and CDR2 sequences are SGHTA and FQGNSA. V lost 4 bases to trimming and J lost 5 bases; unmatched junction nucleotides: 10. The CDR3 extends over 15 amino acids. CDR3 sequence reads: CASSSGQHWAETQYF. The CDR3 DNA reads TGTGCCAGCAGCTCGGGACAGCACTGGGCGGAGACCCAGTACTTC.

The chain joins TRBV19 to TRBJ2-7, with D perhaps matching TRBD1 (5 bases). The CDR3 length is 15 residues. Germline V CDR1 and CDR2: LNHDA, SQIVND (reference sequence). With 3 bases removed from V and 5 bases from J, the gap between germline ends came to 17 bases. Here the CDR3 DNA reads TGTGCCAGTAGTATGGGGAAAAATAGGGGCCACGAGCAGTACTTC. Its protein is CASSMGKNRGHEQYF.

The chain links TRBV6-5 to TRBJ1-5, with a weak D call TRBD1 (5 bases). This CDR3 contains 14 residues. V lost 7 bases to trimming and J lost 0 bases, with 10 bases between them. The germline CDR1 and CDR2 sequences are MNHEY and SVGAGI. The CDR3 bases are TGTGCCAGCACCCCAGGGTATAGCAATCAGCCCCAGCATTTT. Protein product: CASTPGYSNQPQHF.